These 6 T cell receptor beta chains were all obtained from the same sample, sequenced in a study of CD4+ T cells in melanoma. TCRdb keeps only in-frame clones here, not all; method: immunoSEQ multiplex PCR. The profile covers around 19,000 clones, with 81% appearing a single time and about 5% taken by the ten largest. Material: cells from a culture (not recorded whether cultured in vitro). The receptors were sampled from a human donor with melanoma.

The rearrangement links TRBV6-5 to TRBJ1-2; 7 nucleotides align to TRBD1. Losses at the gene ends were 4 bases for V and 1 base for J; bases not matched to a gene: 6. The CDR3 sequence is 15 residues long. The germline V gene has CDR1 MNHEY and CDR2 SVGAGI. The CDR3 nucleotides read TGTGCCAGCAGTTTAAGACAGGGCCTTAACTATGGCTACACCTTC. Its protein product is CASSLRQGLNYGYTF.

The rearrangement uses TRBV10-1 and TRBJ1-6; D possibly corresponds to TRBD1 (5 bases). This CDR3 comprises 13 residues. In germline, CDR1 is WNHNN, CDR2 SYGVQD (reference sequence). V shed 8 bases and J shed 10 bases, with 15 bases lying between them. CDR3 region: CASSGWGDSPLHF. DNA of the CDR3: TGCGCCAGCTCAGGGTGGGGGGACTCACCCCTCCACTTT.

This chain connects TRBV19 to TRBJ1-5; D unresolved. The CDR3 is 13 residues long. Between the trimmed V and J ends, which lost 3 bases and 11 bases, there was a span of 14 bases. The V gene's germline CDR1 is LNHDA and CDR2 SQIVND (reference sequence). The chain's CDR3 is CASSIRQTPTQHF. The CDR3 nucleotides are TGTGCCAGTAGTATTAGGCAGACTCCGACCCAGCATTTT. Full variable domain (remainder filled in from reference TRBV19 and TRBJ1-5): DGGITQSPKYLFRKEGQNVTLSCEQNLNHDAMYWYRQDPGQGLRLIYYSQIVNDFQKGDIAEGYSVSREKKESFPLTVTSAQKNPTAFYLCASSIRQTPTQHFGDGTRLSIL.

The gene calls are TRBV9 and TRBJ2-2; tentative D call: TRBD1 (6 bases). The CDR3 is 17 amino acids. Trimming cost V 2 bases and J 3 bases, with 17 bases left between them. Germline values: CDR1 SGDLS, CDR2 YYNGEE. CDR3 DNA: TGTGCCAGCAGCGTGTCATTTATGGCAGGGGACACCGGGGAGCTGTTTTTT. This translates into CASSVSFMAGDTGELFF.

The chain recombines TRBV6-5 with TRBJ1-5; 8 nucleotides agree with TRBD1. Germline CDR1 MNHEY, CDR2 SVGAGI. J was trimmed by 6 bases and V by 5 bases; bases with no gene match: 3. The CDR3 has 13 residues. CDR3 nucleotides: TGTGCCAGCAGTACAGGGGGAGGTCAGCCCCAGCATTTT. This codes for CASSTGGGQPQHF.

The chain uses TRBV2 and TRBJ2-3, with TRBD2 matching over 9 bases. The length of the CDR3 is 15 residues. With 7 bases clipped from V and 5 bases from J, the junction kept 10 bases outside the gene matches. The germline V gene encodes CDR1 SNHLY and CDR2 FYNNEI. As DNA, the CDR3 is TGTGCCAGCAAAGGAGGCGGGGGGGCGGAAGATACGCAGTATTTT. Residues: CASKGGGGAEDTQYF.